This TCR beta chain was retrieved from a study of blood T cell repertoires in COVID-19. On the study more broadly: Whether acute or convalescent, the COVID-19 samples came from the United States, Italy and Spain.

Germline values: CDR1 SQVTM, CDR2 ANQGSEA. This CDR3 region has 17 residues. V trimming: 1 base; J trimming: 4 bases; junction bases outside the gene matches: 9. Assay: immunoSEQ multiplex PCR; the TCRdb copy retains only in-frame clones and omits some. The sample has around 150,000 clones; roughly 85% are singletons. The genes are TRBV29-1 and TRBJ2-5, with 13 bases identical to TRBD2. The sequencing sample was made of peripheral blood. This sequence originates from a human donor with acute or convalescent COVID-19. The donor label of this sample is uncertain. The CDR3: CSVEVGLAGAPRETQYF. Written as DNA, the CDR3 is TGCAGCGTTGAAGTAGGACTAGCGGGGGCCCCAAGAGAGACCCAGTACTTC.